The T cell receptor (beta chain) under discussion was sequenced for a study of cytomegalovirus exposure and HLA in healthy donors. Study results and caveats: While the bulk of TCR sequences proved rare, some public TCRs turned up in many donors.

With V trimmed by 4 bases and J by 2 bases, 6 bases remained unmatched. The CDR3 totals 15 residues. Per the germline V gene, CDR1 is MGHRA and CDR2 is YSYEKL. This clone appeared once. The antigen remains unidentified. The assay was immunoSEQ multiplex PCR, and TCRdb's table has in-frame clones only and misses some. The data contain about 120,000 clones, around 89% of them singletons. The sample was PBMCs. The chain has TRBV4-1 and TRBJ2-7; 9 nucleotides match TRBD1. This sequence was found in a man younger than 30 in good health and CMV-seronegative. CDR3 region: CASSPRTGAAYEQYF. CDR3 nucleotide sequence: TGCGCCAGCAGCCCACGGACAGGGGCTGCCTACGAGCAGTACTTC.